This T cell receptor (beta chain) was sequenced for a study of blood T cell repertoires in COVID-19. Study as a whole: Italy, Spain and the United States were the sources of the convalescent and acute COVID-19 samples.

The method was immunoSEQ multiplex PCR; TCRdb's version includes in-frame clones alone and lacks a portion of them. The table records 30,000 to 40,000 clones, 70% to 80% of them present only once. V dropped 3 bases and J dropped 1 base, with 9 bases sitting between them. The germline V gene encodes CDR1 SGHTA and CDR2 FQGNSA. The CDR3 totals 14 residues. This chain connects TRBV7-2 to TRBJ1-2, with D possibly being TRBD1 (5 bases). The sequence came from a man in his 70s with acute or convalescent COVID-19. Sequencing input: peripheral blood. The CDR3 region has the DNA TGTGCCAGCAGCTTCGACAGCGTTAACTATGGCTACACCTTC. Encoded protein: CASSFDSVNYGYTF.